The rows below give T cell receptor beta chains drawn from one sample of a study of cytomegalovirus exposure and HLA in healthy donors. The protocol was immunoSEQ multiplex PCR, while the TCRdb copy is restricted to in-frame clones and leaves out a portion. The sample holds about 49,000 clones, almost 95% seen once. The source material was PBMCs. All receptors come from a young man in good health and CMV-seronegative. Each CDR3 is given with its conserved first and last residue. The D gene is left open where the match is weak. Clone size is shown for a subset of rows, as once, few, many or a class of expanded clone.

TRBJ2-5,TRBV7-9,TRBD2,NA,TGTGCCAGCAGCTTAGCACTAGCGGCACAAGAGACCCAGTACTTC,CASSLALAAQETQYF
TRBJ2-2,TRBV19,TRBD2,NA,TGTGCCAGTAGCCGGCGAGGGGTCCAGCGGGGCACCGGGGAGCTGTTTTTT,CASSRRGVQRGTGELFF
TRBJ2-2,TRBV9,NA,NA,TGTGCCAGCATGGCCGGGACAAACACCGGGGAGCTGTTTTTT,CASMAGTNTGELFF
TRBJ2-3,TRBV27,NA,NA,TGTGCCAGCAGTCCCCTTGGTGGCAGGGAACTGCATACGCAGTATTTT,CASSPLGGRELHTQYF
TRBJ2-7,TRBV6-6,TRBD1,once,TGTGCCAGCAGACCACACGACAGGGACCGTTACGAGCAGTACTTC,CASRPHDRDRYEQYF
TRBJ2-7,TRBV4-1,NA,once,TGCGCCAGCAGCCAAGGAGGAGGGACCTACGAGCAGTACTTC,CASSQGGGTYEQYF
TRBJ2-7,TRBV6-1,NA,NA,TGTGCCAGCAGTGTATATACCATAGGACAGTATAGCTCCTACGAGCAGTACTTC,CASSVYTIGQYSSYEQYF
TRBJ2-3,TRBV20-1,NA,NA,TGCAGTGCCCGGGACATCACGCAGTATTTT,CSARDITQYF
TRBJ2-2,TRBV6-5,NA,NA,TGTGCCAGCAGTTACTCGCAGGTTCGAGGGGAGCTGTTTTTT,CASSYSQVRGELFF
TRBJ2-2,TRBV5-1,NA,NA,TGCGCCAGCAGTTTTACCCGGCACAGCGGTCACACCGGGGAGCTGTTTTTT,CASSFTRHSGHTGELFF
TRBJ1-1,TRBV29-1,NA,NA,TGCAGCGTACGACAGTGGACTGAAGCTTTCTTT,CSVRQWTEAFF
TRBJ1-5,TRBV4-1,TRBD1,NA,TGCGCCAGCAGTATCACAGGGGGAGGCAATCAGCCCCAGCATTTT,CASSITGGGNQPQHF
TRBJ1-2,TRBV6-6,NA,NA,TGTGCCAGCAGTTACACCTCCCGGGGGTTGGGCTACACCTTC,CASSYTSRGLGYTF
TRBJ2-5,TRBV6-1,TRBD2,NA,TGTGCCACCACCAGTCTAGCGGGAAAGGAGACCCAGTACTTC,CATTSLAGKETQYF
TRBJ1-4,TRBV7-8,NA,NA,TGTGCCAGCAGCAGGACAGTAGCAACTAATGAAAAACTGTTTTTT,CASSRTVATNEKLFF
TRBJ2-1,TRBV7-2,NA,NA,TGTGCCAGCAGCTTAGTTGAGAATGAGCAGTTCTTC,CASSLVENEQFF
TRBJ2-3,TRBV6-5,TRBD2,NA,TGTGCCAGTCAAGCGGGAGGCACAGATACGCAGTATTTT,CASQAGGTDTQYF
TRBJ2-7,TRBV7-2,TRBD2,NA,TGTGCCAGCAGCTTAGTATCCAGCGGGAGGTCACACGAGCAGTACTTC,CASSLVSSGRSHEQYF
TRBJ1-2,TRBV9,NA,NA,TGTGCCAGCAGCGTAGCTAAGGCAGGGACTAACTATGGCTACACCTTC,CASSVAKAGTNYGYTF
TRBJ2-2,TRBV6-4,NA,NA,TGTGCCAGCAGTGACATTACCGGAGGGGGGGAGCTGTTTTTT,CASSDITGGGELFF
TRBJ2-1,TRBV7-9,TRBD2,NA,TGTGCCAGCAGCCCGAGAGGTAGCGGGAGGTCCTCCTACAATGAGCAGTTCTTC,CASSPRGSGRSSYNEQFF
TRBJ2-2,TRBV7-2,NA,once,TGTGCCAGCAGCTTAGGGGCCGGGAGTGGTACCGGGGAGCTGTTTTTT,CASSLGAGSGTGELFF
TRBJ1-2,TRBV15,TRBD1,NA,TGTGCCACCAGCAGAGTTTTTTTGTCAGGGGGCAGTGGCTACACCTTC,CATSRVFLSGGSGYTF
TRBJ2-1,TRBV7-6,TRBD2,NA,TGTGCCAGACTAGCGGGAGGGCCGGGGGAGCAGTTCTTC,CARLAGGPGEQFF
TRBJ2-7,TRBV7-2,NA,NA,TGTGCCAGCAGCTTGGGCCTCGGGGGCTCCTACGAGCAGTACTTC,CASSLGLGGSYEQYF
TRBJ2-7,TRBV9,TRBD2,NA,TGTGCCAGCAGCCCTAGCGGGAGGGGGGAGCAGTACTTC,CASSPSGRGEQYF
TRBJ1-4,TRBV19,TRBD1,NA,TGTGCCAGTAGTCAACCAACAGGGGGATTGGAAAAACTGTTTTTT,CASSQPTGGLEKLFF
TRBJ2-1,TRBV29-1,TRBD2,few,TGCAGCGTTAAAGGCGGGAGCTCCTACAATGAGCAGTTCTTC,CSVKGGSSYNEQFF
TRBJ1-1,TRBV28,NA,NA,TGTGCCAGCAGTTTAGGGGGGGGGCCAACCAACACTGAAGCTTTCTTT,CASSLGGGPTNTEAFF
TRBJ2-2,TRBV18,TRBD2,NA,TGTGCCAGCTCACCCTCGAGGGGAGGGAGCACGGACACCGGGGAGCTGTTTTTT,CASSPSRGGSTDTGELFF
TRBJ2-6,TRBV18,TRBD1,NA,TGTGCCAGCTCACCAGTATGGACAGGGGAGGCTGGGGCCAACGTCCTGACTTTC,CASSPVWTGEAGANVLTF
TRBJ1-2,TRBV5-6,TRBD1,NA,TGTGCCAGCAGCCGGACAGGGGTTTACTATGGCTACACCTTC,CASSRTGVYYGYTF
TRBJ2-2,TRBV5-1,NA,NA,TGCGCCAGCAGCTTGGTCTCTAGCGATGTCGGGGAGCTGTTTTTT,CASSLVSSDVGELFF
TRBJ2-7,TRBV27,NA,once,TGTGCCAGCAGTCTTACCACCGGGACACCCTACGAGCAGTACTTC,CASSLTTGTPYEQYF
TRBJ2-7,TRBV7-3,TRBD2,NA,TGTGCCAGCAGCTATAGCGGGAGTTCCTCCTACGAGCAGTACTTC,CASSYSGSSSYEQYF
TRBJ2-7,TRBV18,TRBD1,once,TGTGCCAGCTCACCCCCAGGGACAGCACGCGAGCAGTACTTC,CASSPPGTAREQYF
TRBJ1-2,TRBV6-5,NA,NA,TGTGCCAGCCATGGGAGGGGCGACTATGGCTACACCTTC,CASHGRGDYGYTF
TRBJ2-2,TRBV6-1,NA,NA,TGTGCCAGCAATCGGTTTGTCGGGGAGCTGTTTTTT,CASNRFVGELFF
TRBJ2-7,TRBV28,NA,NA,TGTGCCAGCAGTTTCCCGGACACCTCCTACGAGCAGTACTTC,CASSFPDTSYEQYF
TRBJ2-7,TRBV5-4,TRBD2,few,TGTGCCAGCTCTAGCGGAGCGACGCGGCAGTACTTC,CASSSGATRQYF
TRBJ1-3,TRBV9,NA,NA,TGTGCCAGCAGCGTAGATCTCTCCTCTGGAAACACCATATATTTT,CASSVDLSSGNTIYF
TRBJ1-5,TRBV10-3,NA,NA,TGTGCCATCATGCGGGACGTCAATCAGCCCCAGCATTTT,CAIMRDVNQPQHF
TRBJ1-5,TRBV27,TRBD1,NA,TGTGCCAGCAGTGCGACAGGGGTCGTTCAGCCCCAGCATTTT,CASSATGVVQPQHF
TRBJ1-5,TRBV28,NA,NA,TGTGCCAGCAACGGTCGGGAGGGAAACGATCAGCCCCAGCATTTT,CASNGREGNDQPQHF
TRBJ2-1,TRBV6-5,TRBD2,NA,TGTGCCAGCAGTTACTCCCGGACTAGCTTGGACAATGAGCAGTTCTTC,CASSYSRTSLDNEQFF
TRBJ2-3,TRBV7-9,TRBD2,NA,TGTGCCAGCAGCGCCTTTCCTTTGGGACTAGTTAATCCAGATACGCAGTATTTT,CASSAFPLGLVNPDTQYF
TRBJ2-2,TRBV9,TRBD2,NA,TGTGCCAGCAAGGCGGGAGTAGATGGCGGGGAGCTGTTTTTT,CASKAGVDGGELFF
TRBJ2-3,TRBV28,TRBD2,NA,TGTGCCACCTTAGGGAGGGCTAGCGGTTGGGATACGCAGTATTTT,CATLGRASGWDTQYF
TRBJ2-5,TRBV11-1,NA,NA,TGTGCCAGCAGCCAGGGGCGGGAGACCCAGTACTTC,CASSQGRETQYF
TRBJ2-7,TRBV7-2,TRBD2,once,TGTGCCACCCCGCCCCCGACTAGCGGGTACTACGAGCAGTACTTC,CATPPPTSGYYEQYF
TRBJ1-5,TRBV28,NA,NA,TGTGCCAGCAGTTTAGCAGCGGAGCAGCCCCAGCATTTT,CASSLAAEQPQHF
TRBJ2-7,TRBV7-8,TRBD1,few,TGTGCCAGCAGCCCTCACAGGGGTCCCTACGAGCAGTACTTC,CASSPHRGPYEQYF
TRBJ2-7,TRBV5-6,NA,NA,TGTGCCAGCAGCTTGCCCGGGAGCTCCTACGAGCAGTACTTC,CASSLPGSSYEQYF
TRBJ2-1,TRBV5-4,NA,once,TGTGCCAGCAGCTTGGGGACTACCTTTGAGCAGTTCTTC,CASSLGTTFEQFF
TRBJ2-1,TRBV28,TRBD2,NA,TGTGCCAGCAGTAGCGGGAGCTCCTACAATGAGCAGTTCTTC,CASSSGSSYNEQFF
TRBJ2-7,TRBV19,NA,once,TGTGCCAGTAGTACCTCTAGGGGCTCCTACGAGCAGTACTTC,CASSTSRGSYEQYF
TRBJ2-7,TRBV10-2,TRBD2,NA,TGCGCCAGCAGCTCCCCCCGACTAGCGGGAGACGAGCAGTACTTC,CASSSPRLAGDEQYF
TRBJ2-5,TRBV7-9,TRBD1,NA,TGTGCCAGCAGCTTAAAACAGGGGAGGACCCAGTACTTC,CASSLKQGRTQYF
TRBJ1-3,TRBV25-1,TRBD1,NA,TGTGCCAGCAGTGGCGACGGCAGGGGGCCTGGAAACACCATATATTTT,CASSGDGRGPGNTIYF
TRBJ1-1,TRBV6-1,NA,NA,TGTGCCAGCAGAGAACGAAACAGGAACACTGAAGCTTTCTTT,CASRERNRNTEAFF